This paragraph covers one T cell receptor (beta chain) sequence. Antigen specificity is unknown. V gave up 0 bases and J gave up 0 bases, with 11 bases separating them. The CDR3 totals 16 residues. Germline V gives CDR1 SGHRS, CDR2 YFSETQ. TCRdb processed the 5' RACE reads anew with MiXCR; each CDR3 protein has one entry. The sample holds approximately 510,000 distinct CDR3 sequences, 21% seen once. These data originate in a study of T cells after yellow fever vaccination. Whole-study findings and limits: When the response was secondary, it was weaker but reached its peak faster, day 5 versus 15. Sorted repertoires could include abundant contaminating clonotypes from bulk cells.

The chain is built from TRBV5-1 and TRBJ2-3, with D perhaps matching TRBD1 (5 bases). The sequence came from a young man who received the YFV17D yellow fever vaccine. This sample comprised PBMCs, obtained about 21 days after the first yellow fever vaccination. CDR3 DNA sequence: TGCGCCAGCAGCTTGGAGGGGCGGTTTAGCACAGATACGCAGTATTTT. Its protein product is CASSLEGRFSTDTQYF.